A single sample is the source of the 26 T cell receptor beta chains below, sequenced in a study of glioma-infiltrating T cells (dated by TCRdb to the mid-2010s). For sequencing, an Illumina MiSeq was employed. TCR alpha and beta CDR3 regions were amplified with the iRepertoire nested amplicon-rescue multiplex PCR (arm-PCR) platform from RNA. Starting from the raw public reads, TCRdb applied fastp trimming at Q25, assembled clones with MiXCR and retained in-frame beta chains. Rows are unified per CDR3 protein, each entry keeping the most common DNA and genes. The sample includes about 89,000 distinct CDR3 sequences, with about a quarter observed a single time. The ten largest make up 6.7% of the sample. The sample was glioma tissue, nonneoplastic brain tissue, or PBMCs (not recorded which). Every receptor here comes from a human donor with low-grade glioma or glioblastoma, undergoing nonglioma brain surgery, or in good health (not recorded which).

The chain employs TRBV19 and TRBJ2-3; a possible D gene is TRBD2 (6 bases). V shed 0 bases and J shed 4 bases, with 8 bases lying between them. Germline CDR1 and CDR2: LNHDA and SQIVND (reference sequence). CDR3 size: 14 residues. Here the CDR3 DNA reads TGTGCCAGTAGTATAGACAGGGAGGCAGATACGCAGTATTTT. Translated: CASSIDREADTQYF.

This clonotype was counted a few times. V and J are TRBV10-2 and TRBJ2-3; 12 bases agree with TRBD2. J was trimmed by 1 base and V by 5 bases; bases with no gene match: 7. The CDR3 is 17 residues long. The germline V gene has CDR1 WSHSY and CDR2 SAAADI. This CDR3 reads CASSLAGGLIRTDTQYF. CDR3 sequence (DNA): TGCGCCAGCAGTCTAGCGGGGGGGCTCATCCGCACAGATACGCAGTATTTT.

This clonotype has at least ten counts. The chain joins TRBV6-1 to TRBJ1-2, with D tentatively TRBD1 (6 bases). V dropped 6 bases and J dropped 0 bases, with 11 bases sitting between them. CDR3 length equals 14 residues. Germline V CDR1 and CDR2: MNHNS, SASEGT. CDR3 DNA: TGTGCCAGCAGAGCCGGGACATCTAACTATGGCTACACCTTC. Its translation is CASRAGTSNYGYTF.

This clonotype came up many times. The V and J genes are TRBV20-1 and TRBJ1-6; TRBD1 might be the D (5 bases). Germline values: CDR1 DFQATT, CDR2 SNEGSKA (reference sequence). V lost 6 bases, J lost 7 bases, and 19 bases lay in between. The CDR3 length is 15 residues. CDR3 sequence reads: CSAPDIRIPNSPLHF. The CDR3 DNA sequence: TGCAGTGCCCCGGACATCCGTATTCCCAATTCACCCCTCCACTTT.

There are many counts of this clonotype. The chain is built from TRBV20-1 and TRBJ1-3, with D unclear. Trimming pared 4 bases from V and 0 bases from J, leaving 10 bases between. The CDR3 extends over 14 amino acids. CDR1 DFQATT and CDR2 SNEGSKA come from the germline V gene (reference sequence). The chain's CDR3 is CSATDIGSGNTIYF. The CDR3 bases are TGCAGTGCTACCGACATCGGCTCTGGAAACACCATATATTTT.

This clonotype has a count of ten or more. This chain links TRBV12-3 or TRBV12-4 with TRBJ1-4; D is possibly TRBD1 (5 bases). The V and J ends lost 4 bases and 4 bases respectively, with 10 bases between them. This CDR3 has 14 amino acids. CDR3 nucleotides: TGTGCCAGCAGTTGGGGCAGGATTAATGAAAAACTGTTTTTT. This codes for CASSWGRINEKLFF.

This chain connects TRBV3-1 to TRBJ1-2, with D hard to call. The CDR3 has 15 residues. The germline CDR1 and CDR2 sequences are LGHDT and YNNKEL (reference sequence). The V and J ends lost 4 bases and 8 bases respectively, with 20 bases between them. CDR3 protein: CASSRLLKTEKGYTF. CDR3 coding DNA: TGTGCCAGCAGCCGATTACTTAAGACGGAGAAAGGCTACACCTTC.

This clonotype was seen repeatedly, ten times or more. The chain is built from TRBV6-1 and TRBJ2-5; possible D gene TRBD2, 5 bases. The germline V gene encodes CDR1 MNHNS and CDR2 SASEGT. V shed 5 bases and J shed 1 base, with 14 bases lying between them. The CDR3 runs 15 residues. For the CDR3, the DNA is TGTGCCAGCAGTTATGTGGCGGGTACCCAAGAGACCCAGTACTTC. Translated, it gives CASSYVAGTQETQYF.

In its sample, this clonotype was seen many times. The J gene is TRBJ2-1, the V gene TRBV6-1, with TRBD1 matching 7 bases. In germline, CDR1 is MNHNS, CDR2 SASEGT. This CDR3 comprises 15 residues. V dropped 6 bases and J dropped 0; count of bases not matched to a gene: 5. CDR3 DNA: TGTGCCAGCAGCCCCGACAGGGTCTCCTACAATGAGCAGTTCTTC. The encoded protein is CASSPDRVSYNEQFF.

This clonotype was observed at least ten times. The V gene is TRBV5-1, the J gene TRBJ1-1; D perhaps matches TRBD1 (5 bases). V was trimmed by 0 bases and J by 5 bases, leaving 14 bases between them. Germline values: CDR1 SGHRS, CDR2 YFSETQ. The CDR3 contains 15 residues. DNA for the CDR3: TGCGCCAGCAGCTTGGTGGGGCCCCCAGGTACTGAAGCTTTCTTT. This sequence encodes CASSLVGPPGTEAFF.

This clonotype came up many times. V and J are TRBV5-5 and TRBJ2-3; D may be TRBD2 (5 bases). V dropped 4 bases and J dropped 5 bases, with 23 bases sitting between them. Per the germline V gene, CDR1 is SGHKS and CDR2 is YYEKEE (reference sequence). CDR3 length: 17 amino acids. The chain's CDR3 is CASSVSSGGTRGDTQYF. The CDR3 region has the DNA TGTGCCAGCAGCGTGTCCTCTGGCGGAACCCGGGGAGATACGCAGTATTTT.

The sample holds many counts of this clonotype. The chain joins TRBV6-1 to TRBJ1-2, with no clear D. The CDR3 length is 14 residues. The V gene lost 7 bases and the J gene lost 8 bases, with 20 bases spanning the gap. Germline loops: CDR1 MNHNS, CDR2 SASEGT. The DNA for the CDR3 is TGTGCCAGCACCCCCCGACCCCCAAGCGCCGGCTACACCTTC. Encoded protein: CASTPRPPSAGYTF.

CDR3 nucleotide sequence: TGTGCCAGCTCACTCGCCGGACTAGCGGGGGTAAATGAGCAGTTCTTC. Translating it yields CASSLAGLAGVNEQFF. The V call is TRBV18, the J call TRBJ2-1, with 13 bases aligning to TRBD2. The germline gives CDR1 KGHSH, CDR2 LQKENI. Trimming removed 4 bases from V and 7 bases from J; junction bases left unmatched: 7. This CDR3 is built from 16 residues.

This clonotype appeared many times. The chain carries TRBV29-1 and TRBJ2-3; 7 bases map to TRBD1. The CDR3 consists of 12 residues. V shed 8 bases, J shed 4 bases, and the junction held 6 bases outside the gene matches. Germline V gene lookup returns CDR1 SQVTM and CDR2 ANQGSEA. CDR3 in DNA: TGCAGCACGACAGGGTCCGCAGATACGCAGTATTTT. Protein sequence: CSTTGSADTQYF.

The gene calls are TRBV5-1 and TRBJ2-1, with 8 nucleotides matching TRBD2. CDR1 is SGHRS, CDR2 YFSETQ, per germline. CDR3 length: 16 residues. Unmatched junction bases numbered 6, after V lost 0 bases and J lost 4 bases. CDR3 DNA: TGCGCCAGCAGCTTGGTTGGTAGCGGGACATACAATGAGCAGTTCTTC. It translates to CASSLVGSGTYNEQFF.

In its sample, this clonotype was seen many times. The chain is built from TRBV27 and TRBJ2-1; no clear D. The V end was cut by 0 bases, the J end by 5 bases, with 8 bases between. In germline, CDR1 is MNHEY, CDR2 SMNVEV (reference sequence). This CDR3 spans 14 amino acids. CDR3 sequence: CASSLSLGHNEQFF. CDR3 nucleotides: TGTGCCAGCAGTTTATCGTTGGGTCACAATGAGCAGTTCTTC.

The J gene is TRBJ2-7, the V gene TRBV11-1, with 12 bases fitting TRBD2. This CDR3 spans 17 amino acids. V lost 8 bases to trimming and J lost 0 bases; unmatched junction nucleotides: 11. The V gene's germline CDR1 is SGHAT and CDR2 FQDESV (reference sequence). CDR3 sequence: CASGTASGRGGSYEQYF. DNA for the CDR3: TGTGCCAGCGGTACGGCTAGCGGGAGGGGAGGCTCCTACGAGCAGTACTTC.

Concerning this clonotype itself: A much larger clone sits a single nucleotide away, making a read error possible. The CDR3 DNA follows: TGTGCCAGCAGTTATTCGAAACATTCGACTAGCGGGAGTGGATCCGGGGAGCTGTTTTTT. It specifies CASSYSKHSTSGSGSGELFF. This chain joins TRBV6-9 and TRBJ2-2, with 12 nucleotides matching TRBD2. Germline CDR1 is MNHGY and CDR2 is SVAAGI. This CDR3 is 20 amino acids long. Germline trimming cut 0 bases from V and 6 bases from J; bases unmatched to any gene: 14.

This clonotype has a count of ten or more. The chain carries TRBV12-3 or TRBV12-4 and TRBJ2-3; TRBD2 matches at 7 bases. V dropped 2 bases and J dropped 6; count of bases not matched to a gene: 8. The CDR3 length is 15 residues. This chain's CDR3 is CASSLWGGRPDTQYF. The CDR3 DNA reads TGTGCCAGCAGTTTATGGGGCGGGAGACCTGATACGCAGTATTTT.

This chain connects TRBV27 to TRBJ1-6, with TRBD1 matching over 9 bases. CDR1 and CDR2 (germline): MNHEY, SMNVEV (reference sequence). After removal of 6 bases from V and 7 bases from J, the junction contained 7 bases not matched to a gene. The CDR3 is made up of 15 amino acids. CDR3 sequence (DNA): TGTGCCAGCAGGAAAACAGGGGGCCTAAATTCACCCCTCCACTTT. It specifies CASRKTGGLNSPLHF.

This clonotype has a count of ten or more. This chain joins TRBV2 and TRBJ1-2; tentative D call: TRBD1 (5 bases). Per the germline V gene, CDR1 is SNHLY and CDR2 is FYNNEI. The CDR3 runs to 15 residues. V was clipped by 4 bases and J by 4 bases, with 16 bases between them. The CDR3 bases are TGTGCCAGCAGTGGACAGACGACAAACTTCTATGGCTACACCTTC. Translated: CASSGQTTNFYGYTF.

Concerning this clonotype itself: One base away lies a much larger clone, so this may be a sequencing read error. V gene TRBV6-2 or TRBV6-3 combines with J gene TRBJ2-5; 7 nucleotides match TRBD2. The V and J ends lost 8 bases and 9 bases, in that order; junction bases with no gene match: 18. This CDR3 is built from 15 residues. Germline V lookup: CDR1 MNHEY, CDR2 SVGEGT. The CDR3 protein is CASPGGTAHGGAQYF. As DNA, the CDR3 is TGTGCCAGCCCGGGAGGAACAGCCCATGGGGGGGCCCAGTACTTC.

This clonotype was observed many times. The chain couples TRBV19 to TRBJ1-5, with D uncertain. CDR1 and CDR2 from the germline V gene are LNHDA and SQIVND (reference sequence). The length of the CDR3 is 13 residues. Trimming left V 3 bases short and J 4 bases short, with 7 bases between. Here the CDR3 reads CASSMVLNQPQHF. The CDR3 DNA reads TGTGCCAGTAGTATGGTACTAAATCAGCCCCAGCATTTT.

Only a few counts were recorded for this clonotype. The chain recombines TRBV18 with TRBJ1-2, with a possible D match to TRBD1 (6 bases). The CDR3 extends over 13 amino acids. Trimming cost V 6 bases and J 6 bases, with 14 bases left between them. Germline V gene data show CDR1 as KGHSH and CDR2 as LQKENI. The CDR3 sequence: CASSRERQDGYTF. In DNA, the CDR3 is TGTGCCAGCTCCCGAGAGAGACAGGATGGCTACACCTTC.

This clonotype was recorded at least ten times. J is TRBJ1-4 and V is TRBV2; D is unclear. Germline V gene data show CDR1 as SNHLY and CDR2 as FYNNEI. The CDR3 covers 13 residues. V was pared by 1 base and J by 5 bases, with 5 bases between. The CDR3 reads CASSEGRNEKLFF. Written as DNA, the CDR3 is TGTGCCAGCAGTGAAGGGAGGAATGAAAAACTGTTTTTT.

This clonotype was seen ten or more times. The chain is built from TRBV19 and TRBJ1-5; weak D call: TRBD1 (6 bases). V shed 3 bases and J shed 9 bases, with 9 bases lying between them. This CDR3 contains 12 residues. The V gene's germline CDR1 is LNHDA and CDR2 SQIVND (reference sequence). The CDR3 region is CASSMRGVPQHF. The DNA for the CDR3 is TGTGCCAGTAGTATGAGGGGGGTGCCCCAGCATTTT.